These 21 T cell receptor beta chains share one sample of origin, sequenced in a study of shared clonotypes between healthy human individuals. Naive CD8 cells, CD45RO-negative and positively selected for CCR7, excluded terminally differentiated effector memory CD45RA+ cells. Sequencing used immunoSEQ multiplex PCR; TCRdb keeps in-frame clones, though not all of them. The sample lists about 2.1 million clones; more than 85% were seen once. The sample was naive CD8+ T cells from PBMCs. Receptors originate from a man aged 18 to 35 in good health. Some clones in this sample may be carry-over from other donors' samples.

The genes are TRBV27 and TRBJ2-2; D might be TRBD2 (5 bases). Deletions cut 7 bases from V and 3 bases from J, with 6 bases between. Per germline, CDR1 MNHEY and CDR2 SMNVEV (reference sequence). The CDR3 has 12 amino acids. For the CDR3, the DNA is TGTGCCAGCATGGGAGACACCGGGGAGCTGTTTTTT. It codes for CASMGDTGELFF.

The chain combines TRBV5-8 with TRBJ2-7; unclear D gene. Trimming pared 3 bases from V and 2 bases from J, leaving 21 bases between. Germline assignment: CDR1 SGHTS and CDR2 YDEGEE. The CDR3 is made up of 17 amino acids. The CDR3 sequence: CASSSTLWTHDPYEQYF. The CDR3 DNA reads as TGTGCCAGCAGCTCGACCCTGTGGACCCACGATCCCTACGAGCAGTACTTC.

The rearrangement joins TRBV9 to TRBJ2-3, with TRBD2 identical over 10 bases. V trimming: 1 base; J trimming: 5 bases; junction bases outside the gene matches: 4. Per germline, CDR1 SGDLS and CDR2 YYNGEE. The CDR3 is 15 amino acids. The DNA of the CDR3 is TGTGCCAGCAGCGTAAAAGCGGGAGGGGTAGATACGCAGTATTTT. Amino acids: CASSVKAGGVDTQYF. The whole variable domain, filled in from reference TRBV9 and TRBJ2-3, reads DSGVTQTPKHLITATGQRVTLRCSPRSGDLSVYWYQQSLDQGLQFLIQYYNGEERAKGNILERFSAQQFPDLHSELNLSSLELGDSALYFCASSVKAGGVDTQYFGPGTRLTVL.

The chain is built from TRBV13 and TRBJ2-7; D possibly uses TRBD1 or TRBD2 (6 bases each). Germline V gene data show CDR1 as PRHDT and CDR2 as FYEKMQ (reference sequence). V gave up 5 bases and J gave up 7 bases, with 21 bases separating them. The length of the CDR3 is 15 residues. The CDR3 loop is CASSPGPGATREQYF. The DNA of the CDR3 is TGTGCCAGCAGCCCCGGACCGGGGGCGACGCGGGAGCAGTACTTC.

The chain has TRBV27 and TRBJ2-7, with D perhaps matching TRBD1 or TRBD2 (5 bases each). The germline CDR1 and CDR2 sequences are MNHEY and SMNVEV (reference sequence). The V end was cut by 0 bases, the J end by 2 bases, with 14 bases between. The CDR3 extends over 16 amino acids. The CDR3 DNA follows: TGTGCCAGCAGTTTATCCCCCGGGACCCACACCTACGAGCAGTACTTC. It specifies CASSLSPGTHTYEQYF.

The genes are TRBV27 and TRBJ2-1; D possibly corresponds to TRBD2 (8 bases). V dropped 3 bases and J dropped 2 bases, with 26 bases sitting between them. The germline V gene encodes CDR1 MNHEY and CDR2 SMNVEV (reference sequence). CDR3 size: 20 residues. The CDR3 loop is CASSFHTVSGTRGPYNEQFF. CDR3 DNA sequence: TGTGCCAGCAGTTTCCATACGGTATCCGGGACTAGGGGGCCCTACAATGAGCAGTTCTTC.

This chain uses TRBV28 with TRBJ2-7, with D perhaps matching TRBD2 (6 bases). CDR3 length equals 13 residues. The V end was cut by 6 bases, the J end by 6 bases, with 15 bases between. CDR1 MDHEN and CDR2 SYDVKM come from the germline V gene. CDR3 in amino acids: CASRRLDGGEQYF. The CDR3 nucleotides read TGTGCCAGCAGAAGACTAGACGGCGGCGAGCAGTACTTC.

CDR3 loop: CASSLGRNQPQHF. In DNA form, the CDR3 reads TGTGCCAGCAGCTTAGGGAGAAATCAGCCCCAGCATTTT. The chain joins TRBV7-6 to TRBJ1-5; no firm D call. Looked up from germline, CDR1 is SGHVS and CDR2 is FNYEAQ. CDR3 length: 13 amino acids. V was clipped by 1 base and J by 4 bases, with 5 bases between them.

This clone was counted a single time. This CDR3 reads CASSLGTSGLNEQFF. The CDR3 DNA is TGTGCCAGCAGTTTAGGGACTAGCGGCCTCAATGAGCAGTTCTTC. The chain couples TRBV27 to TRBJ2-1; TRBD2 agrees at 11 bases. Germline loops: CDR1 MNHEY, CDR2 SMNVEV (reference sequence). The CDR3 is made up of 15 amino acids. After removal of 2 bases from V and 6 bases from J, the junction contained 3 bases not matched to a gene.

A note on this clone: This CDR3 is also generated by other DNA sequences in the sample. The chain links TRBV29-1 to TRBJ2-2, with D possibly being TRBD1 (5 bases). The CDR3 totals 13 residues. The V end lost 6 bases, the J end lost 1 base, and 9 bases lay between the germline ends. Germline CDR1 SQVTM, CDR2 ANQGSEA. CDR3 nucleotide sequence: TGCAGCGTGCTAGACAGGAACACCGGGGAGCTGTTTTTT. It encodes CSVLDRNTGELFF.

This sequence joins TRBV19 and TRBJ2-7, with 8 bases fitting TRBD2. This CDR3 has 16 amino acids. V shed 6 bases and J 5 bases; nucleotides not matched to a gene: 15. From germline, CDR1 is LNHDA and CDR2 SQIVND (reference sequence). This CDR3 reads CASSPREREFVDEQYF. The CDR3 nucleotides read TGTGCCAGTAGCCCCCGGGAGCGGGAGTTCGTGGACGAGCAGTACTTC.

The chain joins TRBV5-6 to TRBJ1-5; 8 bases are shared with TRBD1. The CDR3 extends over 14 amino acids. The V gene's germline CDR1 is SGHDT and CDR2 YYEEEE. V was clipped by 4 bases and J by 5 bases; unmatched bases: 5. CDR3 protein: CASSQQGVYQPQHF. The CDR3 DNA follows: TGTGCCAGCAGCCAACAGGGGGTATATCAGCCCCAGCATTTT. The whole variable domain, remainder taken from reference TRBV5-6 and TRBJ1-5, is DAGVTQSPTHLIKTRGQQVTLRCSPKSGHDTVSWYQQALGQGPQFIFQYYEEEERQRGNFPDRFSGHQFPNYSSELNVNALLLGDSALYLCASSQQGVYQPQHFGDGTRLSIL.

The chain joins TRBV27 to TRBJ2-3; 9 nucleotides align to TRBD1. This CDR3 is built from 14 residues. The V and J ends lost 6 bases and 4 bases, in that order; junction bases with no gene match: 5. Germline V CDR1 and CDR2: MNHEY, SMNVEV (reference sequence). CDR3 loop: CASSTGQGPDTQYF. The DNA of the CDR3 is TGTGCCAGCAGCACCGGACAGGGGCCAGATACGCAGTATTTT.

V is TRBV29-1 and J is TRBJ2-2; the D call may be TRBD1 or TRBD2 (5 bases each). The CDR3 has 17 residues. V was shortened by 5 bases and J by 5 bases, with 24 bases between the two germline ends. CDR1 and CDR2 (germline): SQVTM, ANQGSEA. The CDR3 DNA follows: TGCAGCGTTTTACATACGGCCTTTACAGGAGGAACCGGGGAGCTGTTTTTT. Residues: CSVLHTAFTGGTGELFF.

The sample holds one count of this clone. This chain links TRBV6-6 with TRBJ1-1, with D hard to call. Germline V gives CDR1 MNHNY, CDR2 SVGAGI (reference sequence). Trimming left V 7 bases short and J 6 bases short, with 12 bases between. The CDR3 runs 12 residues. CDR3 region: CASTLGGAEAFF. CDR3 nucleotides: TGTGCCAGCACCCTAGGTGGGGCTGAAGCTTTCTTT.

DNA of the CDR3: TGCGCCAGCAGCTTGGCCCCTACCAGGGGAGGTGGCTACACCTTC. It codes for CASSLAPTRGGGYTF. The genes are TRBV5-1 and TRBJ1-2, with D perhaps matching TRBD1 (6 bases). This CDR3 is built from 15 residues. V was trimmed by 0 bases and J by 7 bases, leaving 16 bases between them. Germline V CDR1 and CDR2: SGHRS, YFSETQ. Combining the CDR3 with reference TRBV5-1 and TRBJ1-2 gives the whole variable domain KAGVTQTPRYLIKTRGQQVTLSCSPISGHRSVSWYQQTPGQGLQFLFEYFSETQRNKGNFPGRFSGRQFSNSRSEMNVSTLELGDSALYLCASSLAPTRGGGYTFGSGTRLTVV.

V usage is TRBV6-1 and J usage is TRBJ1-2; TRBD1 aligns across 7 bases. The junction had 9 bases not matched to a gene; V was cut back by 8 bases and J by 9 bases. The germline V gene encodes CDR1 MNHNS and CDR2 SASEGT. The CDR3 spans 12 residues. The DNA of the CDR3 is TGTGCCAGCCTCGGGACAGACCTACGCTACACCTTC. It specifies CASLGTDLRYTF.

The chain couples TRBV5-6 to TRBJ2-5; possibly TRBD1 or TRBD2 for D (5 bases each). With 4 bases removed from V and 4 bases from J, the gap between germline ends came to 17 bases. From germline, CDR1 is SGHDT and CDR2 YYEEEE. This CDR3 has 15 amino acids. In DNA, the CDR3 is TGTGCCAGCAGCCCTGTGTCGGGGCCAACAGAGACCCAGTACTTC. Residues: CASSPVSGPTETQYF.

The chain employs TRBV2 and TRBJ2-7; 7 bases line up with TRBD1. The V segment lost 8 bases and the J segment 3 bases; nucleotides outside the gene matches: 4. The CDR3 covers 12 residues. Germline loops: CDR1 SNHLY, CDR2 FYNNEI. CDR3 DNA sequence: TGTGCCAGCGGGACAGTTTACTACGAGCAGTACTTC. Its translation is CASGTVYYEQYF.

V gene TRBV27 combines with J gene TRBJ1-5; D uncertain. Trimming removed 6 bases at V and 7 bases at J, with 13 bases between. Germline V gene data show CDR1 as MNHEY and CDR2 as SMNVEV (reference sequence). This CDR3 is built from 13 residues. The CDR3 DNA reads as TGTGCCAGCAGCCCGGGGAGGTGGCAGCCCCAGCATTTT. Translated, it gives CASSPGRWQPQHF.

The chain has TRBV14 and TRBJ2-7; 9 nucleotides match TRBD1. This CDR3 contains 15 residues. V lost 1 base to trimming and J lost 6 bases; unmatched junction nucleotides: 7. Germline V CDR1 and CDR2: SGHDN, FVKESK. CDR3 loop: CASSQVRTGVGEQYF. CDR3 DNA sequence: TGTGCCAGCAGCCAAGTCAGGACAGGGGTGGGCGAGCAGTACTTC.